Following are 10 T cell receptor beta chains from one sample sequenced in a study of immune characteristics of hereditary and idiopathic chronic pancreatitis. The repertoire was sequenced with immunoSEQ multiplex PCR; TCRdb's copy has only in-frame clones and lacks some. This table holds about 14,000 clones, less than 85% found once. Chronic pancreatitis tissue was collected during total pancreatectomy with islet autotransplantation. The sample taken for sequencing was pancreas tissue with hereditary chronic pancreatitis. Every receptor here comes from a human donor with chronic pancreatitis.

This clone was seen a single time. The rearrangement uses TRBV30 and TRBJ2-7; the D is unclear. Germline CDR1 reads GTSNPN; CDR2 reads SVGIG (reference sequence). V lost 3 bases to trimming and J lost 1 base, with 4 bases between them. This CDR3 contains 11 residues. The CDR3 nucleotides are TGTGCCTGGAGCGCTTCCTACGAGCAGTACTTC. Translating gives CAWSASYEQYF.

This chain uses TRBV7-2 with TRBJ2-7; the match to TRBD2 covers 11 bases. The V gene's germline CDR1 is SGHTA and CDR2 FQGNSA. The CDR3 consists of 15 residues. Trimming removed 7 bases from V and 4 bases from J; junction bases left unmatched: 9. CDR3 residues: CASTPTSGSRYEQYF. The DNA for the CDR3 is TGTGCCAGCACCCCCACTAGCGGGAGTCGGTACGAGCAGTACTTC. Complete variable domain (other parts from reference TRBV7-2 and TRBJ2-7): GAGVSQSPSNKVTEKGKDVELRCDPISGHTALYWYRQSLGQGLEFLIYFQGNSAPDKSGLPSDRFSAERTGGSVSTLTIQRTQQEDSAVYLCASTPTSGSRYEQYFGPGTRLTVT.

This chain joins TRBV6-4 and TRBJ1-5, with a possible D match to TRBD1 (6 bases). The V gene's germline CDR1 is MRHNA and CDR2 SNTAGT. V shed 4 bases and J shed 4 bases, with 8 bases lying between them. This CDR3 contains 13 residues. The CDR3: CASSAGENQPQHF. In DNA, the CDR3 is TGTGCCAGCAGTGCAGGGGAGAATCAGCCCCAGCATTTT.

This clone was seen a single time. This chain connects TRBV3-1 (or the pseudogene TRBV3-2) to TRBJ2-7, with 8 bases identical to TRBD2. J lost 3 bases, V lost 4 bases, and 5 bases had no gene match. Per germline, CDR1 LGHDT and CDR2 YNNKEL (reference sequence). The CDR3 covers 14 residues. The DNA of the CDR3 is TGTGCCAGCAGCCCCACTAGCGGAGGCTACGAGCAGTACTTC. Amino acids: CASSPTSGGYEQYF.

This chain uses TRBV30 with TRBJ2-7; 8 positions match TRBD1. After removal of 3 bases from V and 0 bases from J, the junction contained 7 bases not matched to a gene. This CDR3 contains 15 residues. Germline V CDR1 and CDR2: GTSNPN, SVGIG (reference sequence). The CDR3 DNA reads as TGTGCCTGGAGCCTCTACAGGGGGAGCTCCTACGAGCAGTACTTC. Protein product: CAWSLYRGSSYEQYF. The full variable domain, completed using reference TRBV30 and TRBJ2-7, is SQTIHQWPATLVQPVGSPLSLECTVEGTSNPNLYWYRQAAGRGLQLLFYSVGIGQISSEVPQNLSASRPQDRQFILSSKKLLLSDSGFYLCAWSLYRGSSYEQYFGPGTRLTVT.

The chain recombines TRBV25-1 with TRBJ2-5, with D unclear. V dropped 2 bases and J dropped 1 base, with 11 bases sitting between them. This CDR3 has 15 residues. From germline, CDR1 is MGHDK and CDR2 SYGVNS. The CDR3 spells CASSERKGLQETQYF. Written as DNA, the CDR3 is TGTGCCAGCAGTGAACGTAAGGGCCTCCAAGAGACCCAGTACTTC.

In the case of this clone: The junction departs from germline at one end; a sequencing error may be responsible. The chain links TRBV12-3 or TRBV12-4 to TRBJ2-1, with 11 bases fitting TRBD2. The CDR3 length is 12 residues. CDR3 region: CASRPTSGTWVF. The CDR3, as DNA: TGTGCCAGCAGACCGACTAGCGGGACGTGGGTCTTC.

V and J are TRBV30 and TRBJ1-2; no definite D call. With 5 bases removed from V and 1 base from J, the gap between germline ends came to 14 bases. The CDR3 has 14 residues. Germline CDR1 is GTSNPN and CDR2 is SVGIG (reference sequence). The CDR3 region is CAWDIGPLNYGYTF. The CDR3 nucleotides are TGTGCCTGGGATATAGGACCGCTTAACTATGGCTACACCTTC.

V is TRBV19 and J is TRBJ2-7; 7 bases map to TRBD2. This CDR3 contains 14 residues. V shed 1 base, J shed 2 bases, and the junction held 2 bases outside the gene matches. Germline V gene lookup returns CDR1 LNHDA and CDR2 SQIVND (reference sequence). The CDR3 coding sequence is TGTGCCAGTAGTATAGGCCGGGGGGCCTACGAGCAGTACTTC. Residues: CASSIGRGAYEQYF.

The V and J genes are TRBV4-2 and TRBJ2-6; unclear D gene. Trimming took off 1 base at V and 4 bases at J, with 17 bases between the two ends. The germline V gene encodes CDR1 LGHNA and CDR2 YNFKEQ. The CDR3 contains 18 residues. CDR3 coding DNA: TGTGCCAGCAGCCAAGTGATGCCGATGGCCCCCGGGGCCAACGTCCTGACTTTC. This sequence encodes CASSQVMPMAPGANVLTF.